This T cell receptor (beta chain) was sequenced for a study of post-analysis software for immune sequencing data. The CDR3 covers 12 residues. Trimming shortened V by 4 bases and J by 4 bases, and 6 bases separated the two germline ends. The germline gives CDR1 LNHDA, CDR2 SQIVND (reference sequence). This clonotype has just a few counts. Its target is not known. Each TCR beta cDNA library carried unique molecular identifiers. TCRdb re-called the PCR reads with MiXCR, one entry per CDR3 protein. The sample has about 820,000 distinct CDR3 sequences; roughly 50% are singletons. The study, taken as a whole, reports: Among 5 or 6 TRBV segments more frequent in patients than controls were TRBV5-6, TRBV5-1 and TRBV20-1.

The clonotype originates from a girl aged 5-17 years with multiple sclerosis. Sequencing input: blood. The rearrangement joins TRBV19 to TRBJ2-3, with a weak D call TRBD2 (5 bases). The CDR3 sequence: CASSSSADTQYF. CDR3 in DNA: TGTGCCAGTAGTAGTAGCGCAGATACGCAGTATTTT.